These 21 T cell receptor beta chains were all obtained from the same sample, sequenced in a study of cytomegalovirus exposure and HLA in healthy donors. PCR involved 60 Vbeta and 13 Jbeta primers. The protocol was immunoSEQ multiplex PCR, while the TCRdb copy is restricted to in-frame clones and leaves out a portion. The data hold approximately 150,000 clones, with roughly 80% observed a single time. Sequencing was performed on PBMCs. These receptors were collected from a woman under 40 in good health and CMV-seronegative.

The rearrangement uses TRBV6-6 and TRBJ1-3; possible D gene TRBD1, 6 bases. Germline V gene sequence: CDR1 MNHNY, CDR2 SVGAGI (reference sequence). The CDR3 runs 16 residues. The V and J ends lost 4 bases and 0 bases respectively, with 13 bases between them. CDR3 in amino acids: CASSSRTVSSGNTIYF. The CDR3 DNA reads as TGTGCCAGCAGTTCCCGGACAGTAAGCTCTGGAAACACCATATATTTT.

Written as DNA, the CDR3 is TGTGCCAGCAGCAACAGGCCACGGACCGGGGAGCTGTTTTTT. Its translation is CASSNRPRTGELFF. This chain uses TRBV5-5 with TRBJ2-2; TRBD1 is a possible D gene (5 bases). The V end was cut by 4 bases, the J end by 5 bases, with 12 bases between. Looked up from germline, CDR1 is SGHKS and CDR2 is YYEKEE (reference sequence). The CDR3 is 14 residues long.

The rearrangement joins TRBV5-1 to TRBJ2-7, with D unclear. V lost 2 bases, J lost 4 bases, and 16 bases lay in between. The CDR3 spans 15 residues. Germline CDR1 reads SGHRS; CDR2 reads YFSETQ. The CDR3 is CASSLMASISYEQYF. The CDR3 DNA follows: TGCGCCAGCAGCTTAATGGCCTCAATCTCGTACGAGCAGTACTTC. Variable domain in full (rest from reference TRBV5-1 and TRBJ2-7): KAGVTQTPRYLIKTRGQQVTLSCSPISGHRSVSWYQQTPGQGLQFLFEYFSETQRNKGNFPGRFSGRQFSNSRSEMNVSTLELGDSALYLCASSLMASISYEQYFGPGTRLTVT.

V gene TRBV6-1 combines with J gene TRBJ1-4; D is unresolved. The CDR3 consists of 15 residues. Trimming cost V 5 bases and J 5 bases, with 15 bases left between them. CDR1 is MNHNS, CDR2 SASEGT, per germline. The CDR3 protein is CASSTNTQINEKLFF. The CDR3 nucleotides read TGTGCCAGCAGTACTAATACCCAAATCAATGAAAAACTGTTTTTT.

The chain uses TRBV5-6 and TRBJ1-1, with 7 positions matching TRBD1. Germline V gene lookup returns CDR1 SGHDT and CDR2 YYEEEE. The CDR3 has 16 amino acids. V trimming: 4 bases; J trimming: 1 base; junction bases outside the gene matches: 10. CDR3 in amino acids: CASSLRLTGWNTEAFF. CDR3 in DNA: TGTGCCAGCAGCCTCAGATTGACAGGGTGGAACACTGAAGCTTTCTTT.

This rearrangement joins TRBV6-1 to TRBJ2-3; D perhaps matches TRBD2 (5 bases). Germline CDR1 reads MNHNS; CDR2 reads SASEGT. CDR3 size: 14 residues. V lost 1 base and J lost 4, with 9 bases in between. CDR3 loop: CASSEVGRSDTQYF. CDR3 DNA: TGTGCCAGCAGTGAAGTGGGGAGATCAGATACGCAGTATTTT.

The chain has TRBV2 and TRBJ2-2; TRBD1 matches 9 bases. CDR3 size: 15 residues. V dropped 5 bases and J dropped 3; count of bases not matched to a gene: 4. Looked up from germline, CDR1 is SNHLY and CDR2 is FYNNEI. The CDR3 DNA sequence: TGTGCCAGCAGTACTGACAGGGGGGACACCGGGGAGCTGTTTTTT. Encoded protein: CASSTDRGDTGELFF.

This chain links TRBV10-2 with TRBJ2-7; D possibly corresponds to TRBD2 (6 bases). CDR1 WSHSY and CDR2 SAAADI come from the germline V gene. The CDR3 is 14 amino acids. Trimming cost V 6 bases and J 2 bases, with 14 bases left between them. CDR3 region: CASSSAGIAYEQYF. CDR3 sequence (DNA): TGCGCCAGCAGCTCAGCGGGTATCGCCTACGAGCAGTACTTC.

The chain is built from TRBV11-2 and TRBJ2-7, with D perhaps TRBD2 (5 bases). The V end was cut by 10 bases, the J end by 7 bases, with 17 bases between. The germline gives CDR1 SGHAT, CDR2 FQNNGV. The CDR3 spans 12 residues. CDR3 sequence (DNA): TGTGCCACCACCATTCCGGGGAGAGAGCAGTACTTC. Translated: CATTIPGREQYF.

The V and J genes are TRBV27 and TRBJ1-1, with 7 bases aligning to TRBD1. With 6 bases clipped from V and 4 bases from J, the junction kept 2 bases outside the gene matches. Germline V gene sequence: CDR1 MNHEY, CDR2 SMNVEV (reference sequence). The CDR3 has 12 residues. CDR3 bases: TGTGCCAGCAGCCCAGGGGGCACTGAAGCTTTCTTT. Its translation is CASSPGGTEAFF.

This clone was found a few times. The chain couples TRBV2 to TRBJ2-7; D remains ambiguous. The CDR3 length is 14 residues. Germline CDR1 and CDR2: SNHLY and FYNNEI. The germline V and J ends were trimmed by 0 bases and 2 bases, with 8 bases remaining between them. The DNA of the CDR3 is TGTGCCAGCAGTGAAGCGCGGCAGACCTACGAGCAGTACTTC. This gives the protein CASSEARQTYEQYF.

This chain joins TRBV6-1 and TRBJ1-6; no firm D call. The length of the CDR3 is 19 residues. V lost 2 bases and J 0 bases, leaving 17 bases between the germline ends. Germline V gene sequence: CDR1 MNHNS, CDR2 SASEGT. Here the CDR3 DNA reads TGTGCCAGCAGTGAAATAATAAGAAGGGAGAGCTCCTATAATTCACCCCTCCACTTT. Protein: CASSEIIRRESSYNSPLHF.

The rearrangement uses TRBV6-1 and TRBJ2-1; TRBD1 aligns across 7 bases. In germline, CDR1 is MNHNS, CDR2 SASEGT. The CDR3 consists of 15 residues. The V segment lost 7 bases and the J segment 4 bases; nucleotides outside the gene matches: 10. CDR3 sequence (DNA): TGTGCCAGCACCCGGGACAGAGTCTTTTACAATGAGCAGTTCTTC. Translating gives CASTRDRVFYNEQFF.

The chain couples TRBV18 to TRBJ2-7; possibly TRBD2 for D (5 bases). Germline V CDR1 and CDR2: KGHSH, LQKENI. Trimming stripped 2 bases from V and 3 bases from J, with 11 bases between. CDR3 size: 14 residues. Here the CDR3 DNA reads TGTGCCAGCTCACCATCCCCAGGAGGCTACGAGCAGTACTTC. Amino acids: CASSPSPGGYEQYF.

CDR3 sequence reads: CASSLSAGELFF. CDR3 DNA sequence: TGCGCCAGCAGCTTAAGCGCCGGGGAGCTGTTTTTT. This sequence joins TRBV5-1 and TRBJ2-2; D not certain. V shed 2 bases and J shed 6 bases, with 5 bases lying between them. Germline V gene lookup returns CDR1 SGHRS and CDR2 YFSETQ. The CDR3 is 12 amino acids.

The chain joins TRBV2 to TRBJ1-1; 8 bases are shared with TRBD1. The CDR3 is 15 amino acids. Trimming removed 8 bases from V and 0 bases from J; junction bases left unmatched: 8. Looked up from germline, CDR1 is SNHLY and CDR2 is FYNNEI. CDR3 in DNA: TGTGCCAGCGGGGGCCAGGGGGCAGTGAACACTGAAGCTTTCTTT. The encoded protein is CASGGQGAVNTEAFF.

This clone was observed a single time. The J gene is TRBJ1-4, the V gene TRBV18; possibly TRBD1 for D (6 bases). The germline V gene has CDR1 KGHSH and CDR2 LQKENI. CDR3 size: 14 residues. Trimming left V 3 bases short and J 7 bases short, with 12 bases between. For the CDR3, the DNA is TGTGCCAGCTCACCCGGGGCGGGGGCTGAAAAACTGTTTTTT. This translates into CASSPGAGAEKLFF.

This chain uses TRBV7-2 with TRBJ1-2; 7 positions agree with TRBD1. The CDR3 is 16 residues long. The germline V gene encodes CDR1 SGHTA and CDR2 FQGNSA. V was pared by 1 base and J by 6 bases, with 11 bases of the junction left unmatched. CDR3 sequence: CASSLEFTGDPDGYTF. The DNA for the CDR3 is TGTGCCAGCAGCTTAGAATTCACAGGGGATCCTGATGGCTACACCTTC.

The chain couples TRBV5-8 to TRBJ1-2; D might be TRBD1 (5 bases). The V and J ends lost 7 bases and 5 bases respectively, with 21 bases between them. Germline loops: CDR1 SGHTS, CDR2 YDEGEE. The CDR3 loop spans 15 amino acids. The CDR3: CASLLLGGGKYGYTF. In DNA form, the CDR3 reads TGTGCCAGCTTACTCCTAGGCGGGGGGAAGTATGGCTACACCTTC.

This clone has more than one count but fewer than ten. The chain carries TRBV6-5 and TRBJ2-7, with D possibly matching TRBD2 (7 bases). This CDR3 contains 14 residues. The ends were cut back, 0 bases at V and 5 bases at J, with 11 bases in the middle. Germline V gene sequence: CDR1 MNHEY, CDR2 SVGAGI. CDR3 residues: CASSYSRGGHEQYF. The CDR3 DNA is TGTGCCAGCAGTTACTCGAGGGGGGGCCACGAGCAGTACTTC.

The rearrangement links TRBV11-2 to TRBJ2-1, with 9 bases fitting TRBD2. Germline values: CDR1 SGHAT, CDR2 FQNNGV. Trimming took 5 bases from V and 3 from J; bases not matched to a gene: 5. The CDR3 sequence is 15 residues long. CDR3 DNA sequence: TGTGCCAGCAGCCCAAGCGGGGGGCTCTACAATGAGCAGTTCTTC. This gives the protein CASSPSGGLYNEQFF. Looking up the rest from reference TRBV11-2 and TRBJ2-1 gives the full variable domain: EAGVAQSPRYKIIEKRQSVAFWCNPISGHATLYWYQQILGQGPKLLIQFQNNGVVDDSQLPKDRFSAERLKGVDSTLKIQPAKLEDSAVYLCASSPSGGLYNEQFFGPGTRLTVL.